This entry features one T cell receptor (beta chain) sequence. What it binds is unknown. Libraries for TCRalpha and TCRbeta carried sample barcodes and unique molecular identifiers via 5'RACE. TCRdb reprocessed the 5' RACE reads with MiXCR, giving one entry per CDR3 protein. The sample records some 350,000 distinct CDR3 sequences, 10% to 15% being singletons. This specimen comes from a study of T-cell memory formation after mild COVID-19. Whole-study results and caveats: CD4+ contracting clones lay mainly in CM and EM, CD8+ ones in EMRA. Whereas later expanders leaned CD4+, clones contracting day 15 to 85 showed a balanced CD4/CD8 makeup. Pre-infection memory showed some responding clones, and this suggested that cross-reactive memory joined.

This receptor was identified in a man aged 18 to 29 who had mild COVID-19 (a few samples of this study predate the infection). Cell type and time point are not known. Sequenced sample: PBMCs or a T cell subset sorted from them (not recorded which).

The chain's CDR3 is CASSSWTGGDTEAFF. DNA for the CDR3: TGTGCCAGCAGCTCGTGGACAGGCGGCGACACTGAAGCTTTCTTT. The chain couples TRBV11-1 to TRBJ1-1; 7 positions match TRBD1. J was trimmed by 3 bases and V by 4 bases; bases with no gene match: 8. CDR1 SGHAT and CDR2 FQDESV come from the germline V gene (reference sequence). CDR3 length equals 15 residues.